A single sample gave rise to the 31 T cell receptor beta chains below, sequenced in a study of CD8+ T cells in alopecia areata (dated by TCRdb to 2016 to 2019). In light of the paper, this sample's treatment or condition label describes: oral pan-JAK inhibitor, 5-10 mg twice daily. The library was prepared using the immunoSEQ multiplex PCR assay. RNA was extracted from all samples and reverse transcribed into cDNA as template for TCR sequencing. TCRdb stores this immuneACCESS table with in-frame sequences only. Part of the clones is absent; in the studies checked, under half of the shortfall reflects unresolved V genes, and no reason is known for the rest. Present in this sample are roughly 100,000 clones, more than 75% of which were seen just once. The top ten clones comprise over 8.5% of the sample. Material: CD8+ T cells sorted from blood, obtained between weeks 30 and 35, from a patient treated with tofacitinib. These receptors originate from a human donor with alopecia areata.

This clone occurred once. The rearrangement uses TRBV9 and TRBJ2-7; weak D call: TRBD1 (7 bases). CDR1 is SGDLS, CDR2 YYNGEE, per germline. The CDR3 length is 14 residues. Trimming shortened V by 0 bases and J by 3 bases, and 10 bases separated the two germline ends. The CDR3 sequence is CASSVGGTDYEQYF. DNA for the CDR3: TGTGCCAGCAGCGTAGGCGGGACAGACTACGAGCAGTACTTC.

The chain is built from TRBV5-1 and TRBJ1-5; 9 positions match TRBD1. V lost 3 bases, J lost 1 base, and 5 bases stayed unmatched. This CDR3 spans 16 amino acids. Germline loops: CDR1 SGHRS, CDR2 YFSETQ. The CDR3 DNA sequence: TGCGCCAGCAGCTCAGGGACAGGGCCGAGCAATCAGCCCCAGCATTTT. Translating gives CASSSGTGPSNQPQHF.

The chain carries TRBV29-1 and TRBJ2-1; TRBD2 agrees at 9 bases. Trimming at V came to 0 bases and at J to 1 base, leaving 7 bases not matched to a gene. The CDR3 spans 17 residues. Germline V gene lookup returns CDR1 SQVTM and CDR2 ANQGSEA. CDR3 region: CSVEEGQLAGSYNEQFF. The CDR3 coding sequence is TGCAGCGTTGAAGAAGGGCAACTAGCGGGTTCCTACAATGAGCAGTTCTTC.

The sample holds one count of this clone. This chain joins TRBV19 and TRBJ2-1; 13 nucleotides match TRBD2. Trimming took 5 bases from V and 10 from J; bases not matched to a gene: 8. The germline gives CDR1 LNHDA, CDR2 SQIVND (reference sequence). The CDR3 covers 15 residues. The CDR3 bases are TGTGCCAGTAGTGTAACTAGCGGGGGGGTTACAGAGCAGTTCTTC. As protein: CASSVTSGGVTEQFF.

CDR3 loop: CASRTGVGGNTEAFF. CDR3 coding DNA: TGTGCCAGCAGGACAGGGGTGGGGGGAAACACTGAAGCTTTCTTT. The chain links TRBV2 to TRBJ1-1; 8 bases map to TRBD1. V was clipped by 6 bases and J by 2 bases; unmatched bases: 8. Germline loops: CDR1 SNHLY, CDR2 FYNNEI. The CDR3 spans 15 residues.

The gene calls are TRBV19 and TRBJ1-1; 7 bases map to TRBD1. Trimming at V came to 3 bases and at J to 0 bases, leaving 7 bases not matched to a gene. This CDR3 region has 16 residues. Looked up from germline, CDR1 is LNHDA and CDR2 is SQIVND (reference sequence). Here the CDR3 DNA reads TGTGCCAGTAGTATTATTTATGACAGGGTGAACACTGAAGCTTTCTTT. Protein: CASSIIYDRVNTEAFF.

The CDR3 region has the DNA TGCAGCGTTGAAGAACAGGGAGAAAAGTACTTC. It translates to CSVEEQGEKYF. The chain uses TRBV29-1 and TRBJ2-7; tentative D call: TRBD1 (6 bases). V was shortened by 0 bases and J by 11 bases, with 11 bases between the two germline ends. The germline V gene encodes CDR1 SQVTM and CDR2 ANQGSEA. CDR3 length: 11 residues.

This rearrangement joins TRBV2 to TRBJ2-7; D unresolved. The germline CDR1 and CDR2 sequences are SNHLY and FYNNEI. The CDR3 spans 14 residues. Trimming stripped 3 bases from V and 2 bases from J, with 11 bases between. The CDR3 DNA is TGTGCCAGCAGTGATATATACCAGACCTACGAGCAGTACTTC. Translation: CASSDIYQTYEQYF.

This chain links TRBV4-2 with TRBJ2-2; D remains ambiguous. Trimming removed 3 bases from V and 1 base from J, with 9 bases in between. Looked up from germline, CDR1 is LGHNA and CDR2 is YNFKEQ. CDR3 length equals 15 residues. The CDR3 coding sequence is TGTGCCAGCAGCCAGGGTCTCAGGAACACCGGGGAGCTGTTTTTT. This gives the protein CASSQGLRNTGELFF.

The CDR3, as DNA: TGTGCCAGCAGCCCTCGACGGGGGGGCTACGAGCAGTACTTC. Residues: CASSPRRGGYEQYF. The chain joins TRBV9 to TRBJ2-7, with 8 bases that match TRBD2. The germline CDR1 and CDR2 sequences are SGDLS and YYNGEE. The V gene end was trimmed by 4 bases and the J gene end by 3 bases; junction bases not matched to a gene: 6. The CDR3 totals 14 residues.

In regard to this clone: One junction end does not reproduce the germline sequence, and a read error may be involved. The chain combines TRBV19 with TRBJ2-3; D not certain. This CDR3 spans 13 amino acids. The V gene's germline CDR1 is LNHDA and CDR2 SQIVND (reference sequence). The CDR3 coding sequence is TGTGCCAGTAGTCTAGAAAGCACAGATACGCAGTATTTT. This sequence encodes CASSLESTDTQYF.

This clone has just one count. This chain links TRBV28 with TRBJ1-5; possibly TRBD1 for D (5 bases). The germline V and J ends were trimmed by 5 bases and 2 bases, with 16 bases remaining between them. Germline-derived CDR1 and CDR2 are MDHEN and SYDVKM. This CDR3 is built from 16 residues. CDR3 in amino acids: CASSLRGSRGNQPQHF. The CDR3, as DNA: TGTGCCAGCAGTCTACGGGGGTCTAGGGGCAATCAGCCCCAGCATTTT.

This rearrangement joins TRBV29-1 to TRBJ2-1; 11 nucleotides match TRBD2. J lost 10 bases, V lost 8 bases, and 7 bases had no gene match. This CDR3 has 12 residues. Germline assignment: CDR1 SQVTM and CDR2 ANQGSEA. In DNA form, the CDR3 reads TGCAGCAGGACACTAGCGGGAGAAGAGCAGTTCTTC. As protein: CSRTLAGEEQFF.

In DNA form, the CDR3 reads TGTGCCAGCGGTACGACAGGGGGCAACCCAGATACGCAGTATTTT. This encodes CASGTTGGNPDTQYF. This sequence joins TRBV7-9 and TRBJ2-3, with 10 bases aligning to TRBD1. Per germline, CDR1 SEHNR and CDR2 FQNEAQ (reference sequence). The CDR3 is made up of 15 amino acids. The ends lost 8 bases at V and 4 bases at J; junction bases unmatched: 9. Full variable domain (missing parts from reference TRBV7-9 and TRBJ2-3): DTGVSQNPRHKITKRGQNVTFRCDPISEHNRLYWYRQTLGQGPEFLTYFQNEAQLEKSRLLSDRFSAERPKGSFSTLEIQRTEQGDSAMYLCASGTTGGNPDTQYFGPGTRLTVL.

The chain uses TRBV7-2 and TRBJ2-7, with 8 bases that match TRBD1. Trimming removed 7 bases from V and 5 bases from J; junction bases left unmatched: 7. Germline V gene lookup returns CDR1 SGHTA and CDR2 FQGNSA. This CDR3 contains 13 residues. CDR3 sequence: CASNINRGNEQYF. CDR3 DNA sequence: TGTGCCAGCAACATCAACAGGGGGAACGAGCAGTACTTC.

The CDR3 region is CASSLVRGSYGYTF. CDR3 in DNA: TGTGCCAGCAGCTTAGTCAGGGGCTCCTATGGCTACACCTTC. The chain employs TRBV7-9 and TRBJ1-2, with D possibly TRBD1 on 6 matching bases. Trimming cost V 1 base and J 4 bases, with 10 bases left between them. Germline V lookup: CDR1 SEHNR, CDR2 FQNEAQ (reference sequence). The CDR3 contains 14 residues.

This sequence joins TRBV6-5 and TRBJ2-3, with D maybe TRBD2 (5 bases). The CDR3 is 14 residues long. Trimming took 2 bases from V and 2 from J, leaving 8 bases between them. Germline V lookup: CDR1 MNHEY, CDR2 SVGAGI. The CDR3 DNA reads TGTGCCAGCAGTTACACGGGAAACACAGATACGCAGTATTTT. This codes for CASSYTGNTDTQYF.

This chain uses TRBV21-1 with TRBJ2-3; the table calls TRBD2, which could not be checked here. TRBV21-1 has pseudogene status. The CDR3 length is 18 residues. The CDR3 sequence is CASPPTKVREGPGDTQYF. As DNA, the CDR3 is TGTGCCAGCCCTCCGACTAAGGTACGGGAGGGCCCCGGAGATACGCAGTATTTT.

The gene calls are TRBV9 and TRBJ2-3, with a possible D match to TRBD1 (6 bases). V lost 3 bases, J lost 2 bases, and 13 bases lay in between. The length of the CDR3 is 15 residues. Germline CDR1 is SGDLS and CDR2 is YYNGEE. The CDR3 reads CASSADSSYTDTQYF. CDR3 in DNA: TGTGCCAGCAGCGCGGACAGCTCTTACACAGATACGCAGTATTTT.

The chain couples TRBV2 to TRBJ2-7; weak D call: TRBD1 (5 bases). The CDR3 spans 16 residues. Germline V gene sequence: CDR1 SNHLY, CDR2 FYNNEI. V was clipped by 0 bases and J by 0 bases, with 12 bases between them. CDR3 sequence (DNA): TGTGCCAGCAGTGAAGCTGGGGCCCTGGGCTCCTACGAGCAGTACTTC. Translating gives CASSEAGALGSYEQYF. The entire variable domain, with the rest obtained from reference TRBV2 and TRBJ2-7, is as follows: EPEVTQTPSHQVTQMGQEVILRCVPISNHLYFYWYRQILGQKVEFLVSFYNNEISEKSEIFDDQFSVERPDGSNFTLKIRSTKLEDSAMYFCASSEAGALGSYEQYFGPGTRLTVT.

The chain has TRBV5-4 and TRBJ2-7, with D possibly being TRBD1 or TRBD2 (5 bases each). Per the germline V gene, CDR1 is SGHNT and CDR2 is YYREEE (reference sequence). Trimming took 5 bases from V and 2 from J, leaving 11 bases between them. The CDR3 extends over 13 amino acids. The CDR3, as DNA: TGTGCCAGCAGTTCCCCGGGACCCTACGAGCAGTACTTC. This translates into CASSSPGPYEQYF.

This clone was found once. The V and J genes are TRBV7-3 and TRBJ2-6; D is undetermined. V shed 2 bases and J shed 0 bases, with 8 bases lying between them. The CDR3 contains 16 residues. Germline CDR1 SGHTA, CDR2 FQGTGA. CDR3: CASSLSSYSGANVLTF. As DNA, the CDR3 is TGTGCCAGCAGCTTATCGTCCTACTCTGGGGCCAACGTCCTGACTTTC.

This sequence joins TRBV18 and TRBJ2-7; D may be TRBD1 (7 bases). CDR3 size: 15 residues. Germline CDR1 KGHSH, CDR2 LQKENI. Trimming took 2 bases from V and 5 from J, leaving 16 bases between them. CDR3 amino acids: CASSPGPAGGNEQYF. Here the CDR3 DNA reads TGTGCCAGCTCACCAGGCCCCGCAGGGGGGAACGAGCAGTACTTC.

V is TRBV7-9 and J is TRBJ2-1; 7 nucleotides agree with TRBD2. The germline CDR1 and CDR2 sequences are SEHNR and FQNEAQ (reference sequence). This CDR3 is 15 amino acids long. Trimming cost V 10 bases and J 1 base; bases outside gene matches: 10. The CDR3: CATQKSGGSYNEQFF. In nucleotides, the CDR3 is TGTGCCACCCAAAAGTCCGGGGGGTCCTACAATGAGCAGTTCTTC.

This clone was counted once. CDR3 protein: CASSGVGGVGDTQYF. In nucleotides, the CDR3 is TGCGCCAGCAGCGGGGTTGGCGGAGTTGGGGATACGCAGTATTTT. The chain carries TRBV4-1 and TRBJ2-3, with D unclear. Germline CDR1 is MGHRA and CDR2 is YSYEKL. The V end lost 5 bases, the J end lost 6 bases, and 18 bases lay between the germline ends. The CDR3 consists of 15 residues.

The rearrangement links TRBV27 to TRBJ2-3; D uncertain. V lost 5 bases and J 1 base, leaving 7 bases between the germline ends. The germline gives CDR1 MNHEY, CDR2 SMNVEV (reference sequence). The CDR3 sequence is 13 residues long. As DNA, the CDR3 is TGTGCCAGCAGTCCTCCTCGCACAGATACGCAGTATTTT. Translated, it gives CASSPPRTDTQYF.

The V gene is TRBV27, the J gene TRBJ1-1; D is undetermined. Trimming took off 7 bases at V and 0 bases at J, with 12 bases between the two ends. Per germline, CDR1 MNHEY and CDR2 SMNVEV (reference sequence). CDR3 length: 14 amino acids. The CDR3 nucleotides read TGTGCCAGCACCCGGTCGGGAATGAACACTGAAGCTTTCTTT. This gives the protein CASTRSGMNTEAFF.

The CDR3 DNA sequence: TGTGCCAGCACCGTTTACCCCGGGGCCCCTGAAGCTTTCTTT. Translating it yields CASTVYPGAPEAFF. The chain uses TRBV27 and TRBJ1-1, with D possibly being TRBD1 (5 bases). The CDR3 is made up of 14 amino acids. The V and J ends lost 7 bases and 6 bases respectively, with 18 bases between them. CDR1 and CDR2 from the germline V gene are MNHEY and SMNVEV (reference sequence).

The rearrangement uses TRBV6-6 and TRBJ1-1, with 7 nucleotides matching TRBD1. The CDR3 runs to 14 residues. CDR1 and CDR2 from the germline V gene are MNHNY and SVGAGI (reference sequence). Germline trimming cut 6 bases from V and 0 bases from J; bases unmatched to any gene: 4. In nucleotides, the CDR3 is TGTGCCAGCAGCCGACAGGGTATGAACACTGAAGCTTTCTTT. Translation: CASSRQGMNTEAFF.

The gene calls are TRBV14 and TRBJ2-7; D may match TRBD1 or TRBD2 (5 bases each). Trimming left V 1 base short and J 0 bases short, with 10 bases between. The CDR3 length is 15 residues. Germline V gives CDR1 SGHDN, CDR2 FVKESK. CDR3 amino acids: CASSQGGTSSYEQYF. The CDR3 nucleotides read TGTGCCAGCAGCCAAGGGGGGACCAGCTCCTACGAGCAGTACTTC.

V usage is TRBV27 and J usage is TRBJ1-1, with D unclear. Germline values: CDR1 MNHEY, CDR2 SMNVEV (reference sequence). V shed 2 bases and J shed 0 bases, with 10 bases lying between them. The CDR3 runs to 15 residues. This chain's CDR3 is CASSLLGALNTEAFF. The CDR3, as DNA: TGTGCCAGCAGTTTACTTGGCGCCTTGAACACTGAAGCTTTCTTT.